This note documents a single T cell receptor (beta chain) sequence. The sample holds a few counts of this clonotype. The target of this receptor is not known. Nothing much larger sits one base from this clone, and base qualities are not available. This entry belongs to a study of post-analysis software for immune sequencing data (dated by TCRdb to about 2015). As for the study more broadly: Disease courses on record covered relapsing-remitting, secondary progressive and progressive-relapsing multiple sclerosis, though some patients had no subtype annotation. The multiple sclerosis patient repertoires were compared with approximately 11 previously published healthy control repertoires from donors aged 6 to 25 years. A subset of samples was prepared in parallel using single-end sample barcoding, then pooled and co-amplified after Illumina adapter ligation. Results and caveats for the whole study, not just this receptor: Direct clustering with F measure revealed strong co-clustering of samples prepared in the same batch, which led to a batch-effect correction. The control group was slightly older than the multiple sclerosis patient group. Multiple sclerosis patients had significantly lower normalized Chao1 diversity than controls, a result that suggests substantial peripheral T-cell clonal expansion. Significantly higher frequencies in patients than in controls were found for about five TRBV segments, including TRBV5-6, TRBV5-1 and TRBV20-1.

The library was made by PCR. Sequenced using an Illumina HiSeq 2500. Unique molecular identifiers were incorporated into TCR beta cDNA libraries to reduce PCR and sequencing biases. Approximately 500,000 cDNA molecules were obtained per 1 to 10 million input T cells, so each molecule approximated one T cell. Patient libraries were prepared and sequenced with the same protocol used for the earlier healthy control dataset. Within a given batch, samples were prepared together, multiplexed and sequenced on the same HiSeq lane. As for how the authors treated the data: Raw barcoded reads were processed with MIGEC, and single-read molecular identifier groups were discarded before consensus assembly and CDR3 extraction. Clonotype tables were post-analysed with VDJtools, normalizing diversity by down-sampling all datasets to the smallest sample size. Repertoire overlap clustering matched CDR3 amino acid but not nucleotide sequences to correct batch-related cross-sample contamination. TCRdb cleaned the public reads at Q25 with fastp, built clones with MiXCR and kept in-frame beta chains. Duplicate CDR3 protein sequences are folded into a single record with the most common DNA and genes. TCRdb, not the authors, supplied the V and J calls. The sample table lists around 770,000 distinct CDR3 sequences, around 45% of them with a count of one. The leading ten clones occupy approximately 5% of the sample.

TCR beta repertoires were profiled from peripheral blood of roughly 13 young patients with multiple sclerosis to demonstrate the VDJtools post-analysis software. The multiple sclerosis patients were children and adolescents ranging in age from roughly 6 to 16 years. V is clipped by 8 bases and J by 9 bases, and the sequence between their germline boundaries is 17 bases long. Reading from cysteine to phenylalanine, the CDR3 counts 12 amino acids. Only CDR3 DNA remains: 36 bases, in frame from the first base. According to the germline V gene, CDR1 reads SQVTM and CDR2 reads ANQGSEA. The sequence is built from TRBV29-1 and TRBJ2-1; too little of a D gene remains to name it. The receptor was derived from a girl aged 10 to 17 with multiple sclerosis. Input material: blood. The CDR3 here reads CSKQTPVGEQFF. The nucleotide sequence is TGCAGCAAACAGACTCCTGTGGGTGAGCAGTTCTTC.